This T cell receptor beta chain was sequenced in a study of shared clonotypes between healthy human individuals. Terminally differentiated effector memory CD45RA+ cells were excluded from the naive CD8 cells, which were CD45RO-negative and positively selected for CCR7. The data were produced by immunoSEQ multiplex PCR, yet TCRdb's version contains in-frame clones alone and is incomplete. The table lists about 2 million clones, roughly 95% of them singletons. Study outcomes and limitations: Sorted-subset samples were not fully sequenced, rarefaction indicated.

Between the trimmed V and J ends, which lost 3 bases and 4 bases, there was a span of 14 bases. The CDR3 is 15 residues long. Germline assignment: CDR1 SGHKS and CDR2 YYEKEE (reference sequence). As to this clone: The antigen is not known.

J is TRBJ1-5 and V is TRBV5-5, with a weak D call TRBD1 (5 bases). Material for sequencing was naive CD8+ T cells sorted from blood. The receptor comes from a man between 18 and 35 years old in good health. Here the CDR3 reads CASSWGPDPNQPQHF. CDR3 nucleotides: TGTGCCAGCAGCTGGGGCCCCGACCCAAATCAGCCCCAGCATTTT.